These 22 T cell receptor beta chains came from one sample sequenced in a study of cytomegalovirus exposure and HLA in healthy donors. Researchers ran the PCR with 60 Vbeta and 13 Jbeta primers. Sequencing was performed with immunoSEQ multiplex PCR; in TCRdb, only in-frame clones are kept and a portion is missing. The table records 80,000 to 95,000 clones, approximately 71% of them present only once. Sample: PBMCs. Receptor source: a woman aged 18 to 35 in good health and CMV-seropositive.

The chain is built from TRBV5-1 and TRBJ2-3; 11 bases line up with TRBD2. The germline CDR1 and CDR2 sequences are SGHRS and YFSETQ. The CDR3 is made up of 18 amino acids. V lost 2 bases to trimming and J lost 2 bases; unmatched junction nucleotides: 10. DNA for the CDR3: TGCGCCAGCAGCTTTACTAGCGGGAGTCCTGGAGTCACAGATACGCAGTATTTT. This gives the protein CASSFTSGSPGVTDTQYF.

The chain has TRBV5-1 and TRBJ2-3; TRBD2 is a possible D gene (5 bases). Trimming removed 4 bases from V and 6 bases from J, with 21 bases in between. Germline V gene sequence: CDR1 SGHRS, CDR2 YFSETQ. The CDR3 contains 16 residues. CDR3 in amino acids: CASSLDWTVPGDTQYF. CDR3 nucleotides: TGCGCCAGCAGCCTCGATTGGACCGTACCGGGGGATACGCAGTATTTT.

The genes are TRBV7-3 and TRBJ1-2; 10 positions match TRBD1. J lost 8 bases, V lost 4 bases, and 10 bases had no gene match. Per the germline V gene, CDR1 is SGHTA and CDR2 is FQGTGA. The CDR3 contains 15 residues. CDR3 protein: CASSSTGGASVGYTF. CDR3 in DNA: TGTGCCAGCAGCTCGACAGGGGGCGCTTCTGTAGGCTACACCTTC.

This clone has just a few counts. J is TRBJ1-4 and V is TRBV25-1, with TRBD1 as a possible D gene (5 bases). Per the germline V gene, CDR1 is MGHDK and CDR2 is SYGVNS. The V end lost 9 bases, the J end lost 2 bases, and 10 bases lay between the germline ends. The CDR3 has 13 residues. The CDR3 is CASGGVTNEKLFF. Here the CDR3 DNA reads TGTGCCAGTGGGGGGGTCACTAATGAAAAACTGTTTTTT.

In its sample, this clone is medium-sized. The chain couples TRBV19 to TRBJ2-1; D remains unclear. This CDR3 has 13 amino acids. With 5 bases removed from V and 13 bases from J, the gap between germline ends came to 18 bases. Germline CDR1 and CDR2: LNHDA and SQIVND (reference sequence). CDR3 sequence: CASSARLAEDQFF. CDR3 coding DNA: TGTGCCAGTAGTGCCCGACTGGCCGAAGATCAGTTCTTC. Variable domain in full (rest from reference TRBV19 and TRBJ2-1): DGGITQSPKYLFRKEGQNVTLSCEQNLNHDAMYWYRQDPGQGLRLIYYSQIVNDFQKGDIAEGYSVSREKKESFPLTVTSAQKNPTAFYLCASSARLAEDQFFGPGTRLTVL.

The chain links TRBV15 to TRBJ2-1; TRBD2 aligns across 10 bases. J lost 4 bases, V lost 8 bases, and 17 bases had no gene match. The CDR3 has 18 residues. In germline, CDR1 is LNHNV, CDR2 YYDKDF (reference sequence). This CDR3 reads CATSQGAGGPLGYNEQFF. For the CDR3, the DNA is TGTGCCACCTCTCAGGGAGCGGGGGGGCCTCTGGGGTACAATGAGCAGTTCTTC.

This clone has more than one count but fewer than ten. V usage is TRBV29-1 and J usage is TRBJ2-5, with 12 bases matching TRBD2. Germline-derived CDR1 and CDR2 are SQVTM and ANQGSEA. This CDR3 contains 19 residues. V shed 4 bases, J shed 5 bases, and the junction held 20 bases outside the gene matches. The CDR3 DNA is TGCAGCGTTGGTCCTAACGCCCCACTGACTAGCGGGAGTATGGAGACCCAGTACTTC. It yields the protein CSVGPNAPLTSGSMETQYF.

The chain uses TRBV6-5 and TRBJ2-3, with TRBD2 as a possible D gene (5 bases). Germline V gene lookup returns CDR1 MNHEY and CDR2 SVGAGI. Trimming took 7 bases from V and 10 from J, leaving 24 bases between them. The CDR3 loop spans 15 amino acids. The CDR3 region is CASTYSYGGRRAQYF. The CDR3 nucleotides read TGTGCCAGCACCTACAGTTACGGAGGCAGACGGGCGCAGTATTTT.

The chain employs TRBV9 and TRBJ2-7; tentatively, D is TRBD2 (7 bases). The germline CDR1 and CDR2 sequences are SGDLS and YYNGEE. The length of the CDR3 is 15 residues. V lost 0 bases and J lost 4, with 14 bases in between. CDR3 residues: CASSVGDKGGYEQYF. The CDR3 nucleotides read TGTGCCAGCAGCGTAGGGGATAAGGGGGGGTACGAGCAGTACTTC.

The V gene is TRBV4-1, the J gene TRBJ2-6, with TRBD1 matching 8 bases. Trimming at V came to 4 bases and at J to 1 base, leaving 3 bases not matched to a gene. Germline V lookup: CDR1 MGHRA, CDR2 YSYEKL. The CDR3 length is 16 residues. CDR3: CASSPGQGSGANVLTF. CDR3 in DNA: TGCGCCAGCAGCCCTGGACAGGGTTCTGGGGCCAACGTCCTGACTTTC.

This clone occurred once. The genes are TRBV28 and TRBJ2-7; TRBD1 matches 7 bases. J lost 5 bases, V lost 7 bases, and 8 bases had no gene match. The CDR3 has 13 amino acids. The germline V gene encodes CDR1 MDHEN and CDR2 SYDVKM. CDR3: CASTKQGSHEQYF. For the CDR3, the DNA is TGTGCCAGCACGAAACAGGGGTCCCACGAGCAGTACTTC.

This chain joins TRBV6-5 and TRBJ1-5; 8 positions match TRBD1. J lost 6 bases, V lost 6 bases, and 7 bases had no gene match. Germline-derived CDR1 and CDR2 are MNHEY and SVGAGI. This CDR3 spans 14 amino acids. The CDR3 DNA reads TGTGCCAGCAGCTTGACAGGGGAGGCTCAGCCCCAGCATTTT. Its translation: CASSLTGEAQPQHF.

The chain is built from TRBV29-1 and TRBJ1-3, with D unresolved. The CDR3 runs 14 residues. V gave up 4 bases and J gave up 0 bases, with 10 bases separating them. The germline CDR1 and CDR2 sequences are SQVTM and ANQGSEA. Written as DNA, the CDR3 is TGCAGCGTTGCTTTGAAGCTCTCTGGAAACACCATATATTTT. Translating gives CSVALKLSGNTIYF. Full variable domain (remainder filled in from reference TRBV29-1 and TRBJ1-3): SAVISQKPSRDICQRGTSLTIQCQVDSQVTMMFWYRQQPGQSLTLIATANQGSEATYESGFVIDKFPISRPNLTFSTLTVSNMSPEDSSIYLCSVALKLSGNTIYFGEGSWLTVV.

The CDR3 nucleotides are TGCGCCAGCAGTTCGGGACAGGGGCCACAGGAGCAGTTCTTC. Its protein is CASSSGQGPQEQFF. This chain joins TRBV5-1 and TRBJ2-1; TRBD1 matches at 10 bases. J lost 10 bases, V lost 5 bases, and 9 bases had no gene match. CDR1 is SGHRS, CDR2 YFSETQ, per germline. CDR3 size: 14 residues.

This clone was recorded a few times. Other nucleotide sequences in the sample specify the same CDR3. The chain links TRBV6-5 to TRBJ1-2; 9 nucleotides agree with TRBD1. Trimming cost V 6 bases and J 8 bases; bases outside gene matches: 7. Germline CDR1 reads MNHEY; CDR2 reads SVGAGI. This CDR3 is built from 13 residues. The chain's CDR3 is CASRKQGAGGYTF. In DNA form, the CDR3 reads TGTGCCAGCAGAAAACAGGGGGCCGGAGGCTACACCTTC.

For the CDR3, the DNA is TGTGCCAGCAGCGCGGTAGCGGGGGGAACCACAGATACGCAGTATTTT. Translation: CASSAVAGGTTDTQYF. The chain combines TRBV9 with TRBJ2-3, with TRBD2 identical over 10 bases. The germline V gene has CDR1 SGDLS and CDR2 YYNGEE. V lost 3 bases to trimming and J lost 2 bases; unmatched junction nucleotides: 6. The CDR3 has 16 residues.

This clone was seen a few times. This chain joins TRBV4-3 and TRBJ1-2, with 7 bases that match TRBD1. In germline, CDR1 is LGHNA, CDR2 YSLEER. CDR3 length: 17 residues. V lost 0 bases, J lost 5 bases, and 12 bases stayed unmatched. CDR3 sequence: CASSQDREGAPLYGYTF. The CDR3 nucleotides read TGCGCCAGCAGCCAAGATCGCGAGGGGGCGCCTTTATATGGCTACACCTTC.

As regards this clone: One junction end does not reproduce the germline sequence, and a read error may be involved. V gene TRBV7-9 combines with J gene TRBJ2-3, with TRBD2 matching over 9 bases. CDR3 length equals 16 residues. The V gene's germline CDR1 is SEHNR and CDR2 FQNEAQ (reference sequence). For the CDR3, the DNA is TGTTCCAGCAGTCGAAGCGGGGGGCAGGGTACAGATACGCAGTATTTT. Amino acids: CSSSRSGGQGTDTQYF.

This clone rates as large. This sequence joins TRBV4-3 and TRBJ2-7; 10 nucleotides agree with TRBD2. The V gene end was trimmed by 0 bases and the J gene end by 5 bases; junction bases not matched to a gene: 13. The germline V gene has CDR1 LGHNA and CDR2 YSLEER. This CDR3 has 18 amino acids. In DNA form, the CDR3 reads TGCGCCAGCAGCCAAGATATAGCGGGAGGACTCCTTATGGACGAGCAGTACTTC. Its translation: CASSQDIAGGLLMDEQYF.

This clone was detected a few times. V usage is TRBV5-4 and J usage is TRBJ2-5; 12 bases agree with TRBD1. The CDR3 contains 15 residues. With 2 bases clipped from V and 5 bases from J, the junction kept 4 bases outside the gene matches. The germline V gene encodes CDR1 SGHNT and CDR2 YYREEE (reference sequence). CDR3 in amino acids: CASSFGTGGRETQYF. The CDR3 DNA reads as TGTGCCAGCAGCTTCGGGACAGGGGGCAGGGAGACCCAGTACTTC.

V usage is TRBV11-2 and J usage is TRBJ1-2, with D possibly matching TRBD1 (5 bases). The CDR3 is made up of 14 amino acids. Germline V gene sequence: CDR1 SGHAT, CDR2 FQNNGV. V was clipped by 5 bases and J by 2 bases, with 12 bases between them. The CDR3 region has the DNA TGTGCCAGCAGCCCTGGGAGGGGAAACTATGGCTACACCTTC. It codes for CASSPGRGNYGYTF.

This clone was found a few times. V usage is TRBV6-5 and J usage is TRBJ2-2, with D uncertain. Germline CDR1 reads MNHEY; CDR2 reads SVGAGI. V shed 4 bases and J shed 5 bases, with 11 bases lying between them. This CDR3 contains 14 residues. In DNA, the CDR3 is TGTGCCAGCAGTTTATCGTCCCGGACCGGGGAGCTGTTTTTT. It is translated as CASSLSSRTGELFF.